A single sample gave rise to the 3 T cell receptor beta chains below, sequenced in a study of CD8+ T cells in alopecia areata. RNA extraction and reverse transcription yielded cDNA as sequencing template. Measured with immunoSEQ multiplex PCR; TCRdb has only the in-frame clones, and not every one. The table shows more than 100,000 clones, with about 57% occurring only once. Specimen: CD4+ T cells sorted from blood, collected at week 0. These receptors were taken from a human donor with alopecia areata.

The J gene is TRBJ2-3, the V gene TRBV29-1; TRBD2 matches 10 bases. The germline V gene encodes CDR1 SQVTM and CDR2 ANQGSEA. V lost 7 bases and J lost 2; bases outside the gene matches: 3. The CDR3 runs 13 residues. The CDR3 nucleotides are TGCAGCGCTAGCGGGGGCTCCACAGATACGCAGTATTTT. It codes for CSASGGSTDTQYF.

About this clone: This same CDR3 is encoded by further DNA sequences in the sample. The chain joins TRBV7-3 to TRBJ2-6; the D is unclear. Germline assignment: CDR1 SGHTA and CDR2 FQGTGA. This CDR3 is built from 14 residues. V was pared by 5 bases and J by 4 bases, with 9 bases between. CDR3 residues: CASSPPGGANVLTF. CDR3 sequence (DNA): TGTGCCAGCAGCCCCCCGGGCGGGGCCAACGTCCTGACTTTC. Complete variable domain (other parts from reference TRBV7-3 and TRBJ2-6): GAGVSQTPSNKVTEKGKYVELRCDPISGHTALYWYRQSLGQGPEFLIYFQGTGAADDSGLPNDRFFAVRPEGSVSTLKIQRTERGDSAVYLCASSPPGGANVLTFGAGSRLTVL.

The chain joins TRBV7-2 to TRBJ2-7; D remains unclear. Germline values: CDR1 SGHTA, CDR2 FQGNSA. This CDR3 comprises 14 residues. Trimming stripped 2 bases from V and 0 bases from J, with 8 bases between. CDR3 protein: CASSLPGFSYEQYF. The CDR3 bases are TGTGCCAGCAGCTTACCGGGTTTCTCCTACGAGCAGTACTTC.